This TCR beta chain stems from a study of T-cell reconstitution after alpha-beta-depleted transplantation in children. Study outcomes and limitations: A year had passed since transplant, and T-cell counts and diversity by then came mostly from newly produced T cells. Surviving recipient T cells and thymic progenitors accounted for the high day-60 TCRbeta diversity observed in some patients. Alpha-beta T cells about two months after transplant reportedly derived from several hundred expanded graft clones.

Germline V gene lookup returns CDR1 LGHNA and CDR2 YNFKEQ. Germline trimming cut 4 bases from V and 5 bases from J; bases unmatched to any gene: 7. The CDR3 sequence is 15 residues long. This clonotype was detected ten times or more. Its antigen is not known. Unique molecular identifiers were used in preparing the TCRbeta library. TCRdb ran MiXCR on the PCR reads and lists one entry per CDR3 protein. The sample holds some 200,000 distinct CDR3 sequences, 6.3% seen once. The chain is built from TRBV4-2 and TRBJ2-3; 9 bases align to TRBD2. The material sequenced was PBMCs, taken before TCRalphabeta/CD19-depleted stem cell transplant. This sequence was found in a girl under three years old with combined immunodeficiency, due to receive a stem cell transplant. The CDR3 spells CASSPRGGRIDTQYF. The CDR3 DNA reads TGTGCCAGCAGCCCGCGGGGGGGCCGCATAGATACGCAGTATTTT.